This TCR beta chain was captured by sequencing in a study of T-cell reconstitution after alpha-beta-depleted transplantation in children. General study findings and limits: TCRbeta diversity was high at day 60 in some patients (a result of surviving recipient T cells and thymic progenitors). Expanded graft clones, several hundred of them, were reportedly the source of alpha-beta T cells about two months after transplant.

Of note for this clonotype: The antigen is unknown.

For TCRbeta, the library was prepared with unique molecular identifiers. TCRdb redid the calling of the PCR reads with MiXCR, one entry per CDR3 protein. The sample has hundreds of thousands of distinct CDR3 sequences; about 15% are singletons. J was trimmed by 2 bases and V by 7 bases; bases with no gene match: 8. Germline CDR1 and CDR2: LNHDA and SQIVND (reference sequence). This CDR3 has 14 residues. This chain joins TRBV19 and TRBJ2-7; 7 bases are a match to TRBD1. This receptor was taken from a male patient aged 2 to 10 who had a stem cell transplant for acute lymphoblastic leukemia, so the T cells may come from the graft donor. Here the sequenced sample was PBMCs, mostly from graft donor cells, taken 360 days after TCRalphabeta/CD19-depleted stem cell transplant. The DNA of the CDR3 is TGTGCCAGTAAGCCGGGACAGCCTCCCTACGAGCAGTACTTC. Protein product: CASKPGQPPYEQYF.